The subject of this entry is one T cell receptor beta chain. Repertoires were generated with immunoSEQ multiplex PCR, while TCRdb's copy carries only in-frame clones and drops some. The sample yields 150,000 to 200,000 clones, over 75% seen once. The sample is drawn from a study of blood T cell repertoires in COVID-19. Germline CDR1 is MNHEY and CDR2 is SMNVEV (reference sequence). With V trimmed by 5 bases and J by 0 bases, 10 bases remained unmatched. CDR3 size: 17 residues. The V call is TRBV27, the J call TRBJ1-3, with 7 bases aligning to TRBD1. This TCR was recovered from a human donor with acute COVID-19. The donor label of this sample is uncertain. The sample was PBMCs or T cells enriched from blood (not recorded which). DNA for the CDR3: TGTGCCAGCAGTACGTACAAACAGGGGCTCTCTGGAAACACCATATATTTT. Its protein product is CASSTYKQGLSGNTIYF.